The entry that follows covers one TCR beta chain sequence. Original analysis: Amplification with reference gene primers provided the estimates of nucleated cell counts. Libraries were prepared by immunoSEQ multiplex PCR; TCRdb keeps only in-frame clonotypes and omits some of them. Clone size and V and J calls were adopted from that table, with D and trimming inferred from the DNA. This sample has roughly 96,000 clones, with 82% found just once. This entry belongs to a study of blood T cell repertoires in COVID-19. Study as a whole: Italy, Spain and the United States were the sources of the convalescent and acute COVID-19 samples. T cells, B-cell-depleted T cells, or PBMCs provided the cDNA or gDNA that served as material.

With V trimmed by 6 bases and J by 3 bases, 4 bases remained unmatched. The CDR3 is made up of 12 amino acids. Germline V lookup: CDR1 SQVTM, CDR2 ANQGSEA. The chain combines TRBV29-1 with TRBJ1-2; 7 bases are shared with TRBD1. Specimen: peripheral blood. The TCR originated in a man at least 80 years old with acute or convalescent COVID-19. The CDR3 DNA sequence: TGCAGCGTCCGAACAGGGGACTATGGCTACACCTTC. The encoded protein is CSVRTGDYGYTF.